This is a list of T cell receptor beta chains from one sample in a study of CD8+CD57+ T cells in acquired aplastic anemia. Each CDR3 protein is one row after TCRdb ran MiXCR on the reads. The repertoire consists of 190,000 or so distinct CDR3 sequences, with roughly 50% occurring once and the leading ten covering roughly 1.8%. Sequencing was performed on sorted CD4+, CD8+, or CD8+CD57+ T cells (not recorded which) from PBMCs. These receptors all come from a human donor with aplastic anemia. Both conserved end residues are trimmed from each CDR3. The D gene is left open where the match is weak.

TRBJ2-1 | NA | TRBV5-8 | ASRVVAAPNEQF
TRBJ2-5 | NA | TRBV7-3 | ASSTGQGYGETQY
TRBJ2-5 | NA | TRBV10-3 | AISGQKGEGTQY
TRBJ1-2 | NA | TRBV7-9 | ASTVDGSYGYT
TRBJ2-7 | NA | TRBV12-3/TRBV12-4 | ASSLRGGEQY
TRBJ1-2 | TRBD1 | TRBV24-1 | ATSGGTAYGYT
TRBJ2-2 | TRBD1 | TRBV4-2 | ASSQETGANTGELF
TRBJ2-1 | NA | TRBV6-4 | ASSDPAVADEQF
TRBJ1-2 | NA | TRBV20-1 | SARVQGKDGYT
TRBJ2-5 | TRBD2 | TRBV15 | ATSGGGAGGETQY
TRBJ1-5 | NA | TRBV2 | ASSAETGSNQPRH
TRBJ1-4 | NA | TRBV15 | ATSRDGQRNEKLF
TRBJ1-3 | TRBD1 | TRBV11-2 | ASSIGTDLGNTIY
TRBJ2-7 | NA | TRBV5-8 | ASSLAGNPYEQY
TRBJ2-6 | NA | TRBV10-3 | AISESIHGRSSGANVLT
TRBJ2-1 | NA | TRBV25-1 | ASSPRLGQDDEQF
TRBJ1-5 | TRBD1 | TRBV24-1 | ATSTGTGGKQPQH
TRBJ1-5 | NA | TRBV7-2 | ASSLGGHQPQH
TRBJ1-6 | NA | TRBV25-1 | ASSDNGGWDSPLH
TRBJ1-1 | NA | TRBV2 | ASSMGRMNTEAF
TRBJ2-5 | TRBD1 | TRBV5-1 | ASSPTGWGTQETQY
TRBJ2-1 | TRBD2 | TRBV5-4 | ASSVGLAGGYSYNEQF
TRBJ1-6 | NA | TRBV7-2 | ATSLSSPLGSPLH
TRBJ2-3 | TRBD2 | TRBV7-7 | ASSLTSGGGPHDTQY
TRBJ2-7 | TRBD2 | TRBV5-1 | ASSLVAGAYEQH
TRBJ1-3 | NA | TRBV2 | ASSHSELFSNTIY
TRBJ2-5 | TRBD2 | TRBV20-1 | SASGGTSGQETQY
TRBJ2-3 | NA | TRBV7-3 | ASRESPLSTDTQY
TRBJ2-7 | NA | TRBV6-2/TRBV6-3 | ASAQWRDSSYEQY
TRBJ1-2 | NA | TRBV29-1 | SVDSGNPNYGYT
TRBJ1-2 | NA | TRBV24-1 | ATSDSGGSYGYT
TRBJ2-1 | NA | TRBV11-3 | ASSLLRLGSNHEQF
TRBJ1-5 | NA | TRBV11-2 | ASSFLNGQLSNQPQH
TRBJ1-4 | NA | TRBV24-1 | ATSDSKGGEKLF
TRBJ1-5 | NA | TRBV7-2 | ASSRQDNQPQH
TRBJ2-1 | NA | TRBV24-1 | ATRGTGNEQF
TRBJ2-5 | TRBD1 | TRBV24-1 | ATSDPLTGKETQY
TRBJ2-7 | NA | TRBV19 | ASSLEFRGDEQY
TRBJ1-2 | TRBD1 | TRBV2 | ASGTRTGYGYT
TRBJ1-5 | NA | TRBV11-1 | ASSLARGGVSQPQH
TRBJ2-5 | NA | TRBV7-9 | ASSSSGRETQY
TRBJ1-2 | TRBD1 | TRBV5-5 | ASSTGTGPNNYGYT
TRBJ1-4 | NA | TRBV2 | ASTRTTTNEKLF
TRBJ1-2 | TRBD1 | TRBV11-3 | ASSFGGGAQGYT
TRBJ2-1 | NA | TRBV20-1 | SAHWRQGEQF
TRBJ1-4 | NA | TRBV19 | ATVLGEKLF
TRBJ2-1 | NA | TRBV24-1 | ATSDFVKNNNNEQF
TRBJ2-2 | TRBD2 | TRBV5-5 | ASSYFSGGANTGELF
TRBJ2-7 | NA | TRBV7-8 | ASSPGRVEQY
TRBJ2-6 | NA | TRBV24-1 | ATREVVIGGANVLT
TRBJ1-4 | NA | TRBV24-1 | ATSDIEGLEKLF
TRBJ2-5 | NA | TRBV20-1 | SARDRRSETQY
TRBJ2-6 | TRBD1 | TRBV7-6 | ASSMGQGTSGANVLT
TRBJ2-5 | NA | TRBV19 | ASSKSEETQY
TRBJ2-5 | NA | TRBV20-1 | SARDVLQRETQY